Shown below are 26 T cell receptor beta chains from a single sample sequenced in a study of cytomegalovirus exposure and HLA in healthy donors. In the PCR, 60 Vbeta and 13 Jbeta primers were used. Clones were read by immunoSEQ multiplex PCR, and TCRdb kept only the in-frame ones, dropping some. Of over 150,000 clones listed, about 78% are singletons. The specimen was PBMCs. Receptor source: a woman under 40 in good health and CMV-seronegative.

The CDR3 nucleotides read TGTGCCAGCGGAAAAGGGGCTAGCAATCAGCCCCAGCATTTT. Translating it yields CASGKGASNQPQHF. This sequence joins TRBV6-5 and TRBJ1-5, with D perhaps TRBD1 (5 bases). V lost 8 bases, J lost 0 bases, and 11 bases lay in between. This CDR3 region has 14 residues. The V gene's germline CDR1 is MNHEY and CDR2 SVGAGI.

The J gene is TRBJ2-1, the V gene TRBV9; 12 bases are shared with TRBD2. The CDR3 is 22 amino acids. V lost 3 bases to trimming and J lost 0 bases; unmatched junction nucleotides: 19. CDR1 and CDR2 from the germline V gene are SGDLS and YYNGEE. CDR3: CASSAGRLAGEFVPSSYNEQFF. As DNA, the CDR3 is TGTGCCAGCAGCGCGGGTCGACTAGCGGGAGAGTTTGTTCCTAGCTCCTACAATGAGCAGTTCTTC.

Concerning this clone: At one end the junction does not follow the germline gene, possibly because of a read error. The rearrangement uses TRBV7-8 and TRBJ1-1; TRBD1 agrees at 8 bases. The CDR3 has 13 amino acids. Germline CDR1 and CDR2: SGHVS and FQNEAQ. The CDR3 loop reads CASSPDREREGFF. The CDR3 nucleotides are TGTGCCAGCAGCCCGGACAGGGAACGTGAAGGTTTCTTT.

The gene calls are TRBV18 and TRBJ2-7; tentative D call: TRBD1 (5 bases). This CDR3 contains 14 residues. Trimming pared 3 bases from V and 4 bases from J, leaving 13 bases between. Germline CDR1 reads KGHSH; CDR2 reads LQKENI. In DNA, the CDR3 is TGTGCCAGCTCACCTCAACCCCAGGGTTACGAGCAGTACTTC. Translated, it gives CASSPQPQGYEQYF. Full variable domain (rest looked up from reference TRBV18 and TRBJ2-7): NAGVMQNPRHLVRRRGQEARLRCSPMKGHSHVYWYRQLPEEGLKFMVYLQKENIIDESGMPKERFSAEFPKEGPSILRIQQVVRGDSAAYFCASSPQPQGYEQYFGPGTRLTVT.

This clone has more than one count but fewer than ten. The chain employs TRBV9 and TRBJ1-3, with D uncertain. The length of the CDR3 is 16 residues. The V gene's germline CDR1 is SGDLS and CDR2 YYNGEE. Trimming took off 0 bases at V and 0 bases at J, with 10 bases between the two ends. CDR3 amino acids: CASSVVSAVSGNTIYF. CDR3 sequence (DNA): TGTGCCAGCAGCGTAGTATCGGCGGTCTCTGGAAACACCATATATTTT.

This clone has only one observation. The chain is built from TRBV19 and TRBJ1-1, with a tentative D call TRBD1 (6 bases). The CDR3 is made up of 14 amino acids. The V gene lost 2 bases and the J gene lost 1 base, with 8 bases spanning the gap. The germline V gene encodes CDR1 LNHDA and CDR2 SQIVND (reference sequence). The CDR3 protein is CASSITGWNTEAFF. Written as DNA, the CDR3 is TGTGCCAGTAGTATAACAGGGTGGAACACTGAAGCTTTCTTT.

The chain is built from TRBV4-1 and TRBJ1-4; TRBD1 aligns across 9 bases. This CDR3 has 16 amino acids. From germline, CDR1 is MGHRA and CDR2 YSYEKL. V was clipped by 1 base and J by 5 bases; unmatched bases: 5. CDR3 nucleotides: TGCGCCAGCAGCCAAGCCGGACAGGGGAGGAATGAAAAACTGTTTTTT. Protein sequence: CASSQAGQGRNEKLFF.

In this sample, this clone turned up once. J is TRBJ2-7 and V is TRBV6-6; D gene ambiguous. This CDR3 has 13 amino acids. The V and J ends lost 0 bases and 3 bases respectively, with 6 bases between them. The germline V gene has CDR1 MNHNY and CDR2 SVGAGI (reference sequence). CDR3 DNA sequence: TGTGCCAGCAGTTACTCTTCCGTCTACGAGCAGTACTTC. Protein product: CASSYSSVYEQYF.

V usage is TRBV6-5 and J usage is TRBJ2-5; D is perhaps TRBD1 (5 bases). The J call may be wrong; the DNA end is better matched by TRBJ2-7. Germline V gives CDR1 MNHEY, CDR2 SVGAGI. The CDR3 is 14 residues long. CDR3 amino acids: CASKVTGFAYEQYF. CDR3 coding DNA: TGTGCCAGCAAGGTTACAGGTTTTGCCTACGAGCAGTACTTC.

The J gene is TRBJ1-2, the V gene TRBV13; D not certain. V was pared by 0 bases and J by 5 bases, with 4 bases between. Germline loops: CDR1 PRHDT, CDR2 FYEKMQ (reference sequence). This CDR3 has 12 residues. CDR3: CASSLGQYGYTF. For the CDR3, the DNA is TGTGCCAGCAGCTTAGGACAGTATGGCTACACCTTC.

The CDR3 sequence is CASSLSLDTQYF. DNA of the CDR3: TGTGCCAGCAGCCTTTCTTTAGATACGCAGTATTTT. The chain carries TRBV11-2 and TRBJ2-3; no firm D call. The CDR3 is 12 amino acids. Germline CDR1 and CDR2: SGHAT and FQNNGV. The V and J ends lost 5 bases and 5 bases respectively, with 8 bases between them. Supplemented by reference TRBV11-2 and TRBJ2-3, the full variable domain reads EAGVAQSPRYKIIEKRQSVAFWCNPISGHATLYWYQQILGQGPKLLIQFQNNGVVDDSQLPKDRFSAERLKGVDSTLKIQPAKLEDSAVYLCASSLSLDTQYFGPGTRLTVL.

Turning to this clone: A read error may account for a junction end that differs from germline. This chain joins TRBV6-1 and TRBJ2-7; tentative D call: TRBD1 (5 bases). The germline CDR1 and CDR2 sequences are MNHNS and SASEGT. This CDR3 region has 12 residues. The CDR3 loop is CASSTQAGLSHF. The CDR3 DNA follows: TGTGCCAGCAGTACACAGGCAGGCCTCTCCCACTTC.

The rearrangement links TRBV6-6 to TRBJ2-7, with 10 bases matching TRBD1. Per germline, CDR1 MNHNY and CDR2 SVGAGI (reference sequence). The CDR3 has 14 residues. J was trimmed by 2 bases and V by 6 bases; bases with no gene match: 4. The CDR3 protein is CASSYGQGAYEQYF. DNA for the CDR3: TGTGCCAGCAGCTACGGACAGGGGGCCTACGAGCAGTACTTC.

For the CDR3, the DNA is TGTGCCAGTAGTGAGGCGGGGATACGTGGCTACACCTTC. This encodes CASSEAGIRGYTF. V is TRBV19 and J is TRBJ1-2; D not certain. V lost 5 bases, J lost 7 bases, and 14 bases lay in between. The CDR3 runs 13 residues. From germline, CDR1 is LNHDA and CDR2 SQIVND (reference sequence).

CDR3: CASSLTGSSNQPQHF. CDR3 nucleotides: TGTGCCAGCAGCTTAACAGGCAGTAGCAATCAGCCCCAGCATTTT. This chain links TRBV7-9 with TRBJ1-5; D is perhaps TRBD1 (5 bases). Between the trimmed V and J ends, which lost 2 bases and 0 bases, there was a span of 8 bases. The CDR3 runs to 15 residues. Germline CDR1 SEHNR, CDR2 FQNEAQ (reference sequence).

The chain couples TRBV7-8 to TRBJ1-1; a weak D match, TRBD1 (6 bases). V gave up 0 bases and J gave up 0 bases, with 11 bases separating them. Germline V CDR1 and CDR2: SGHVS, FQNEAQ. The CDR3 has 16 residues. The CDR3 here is CASSLASTGLNTEAFF. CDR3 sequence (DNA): TGTGCCAGCAGCTTAGCGTCGACAGGCTTGAACACTGAAGCTTTCTTT.

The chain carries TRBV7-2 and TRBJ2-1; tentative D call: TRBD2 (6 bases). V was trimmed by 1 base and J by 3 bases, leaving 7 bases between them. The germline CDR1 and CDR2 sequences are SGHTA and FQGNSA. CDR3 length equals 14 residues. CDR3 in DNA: TGTGCCAGCAGCTTAGAGACTAGCTACAATGAGCAGTTCTTC. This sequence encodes CASSLETSYNEQFF. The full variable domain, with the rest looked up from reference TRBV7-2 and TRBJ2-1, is GAGVSQSPSNKVTEKGKDVELRCDPISGHTALYWYRQSLGQGLEFLIYFQGNSAPDKSGLPSDRFSAERTGGSVSTLTIQRTQQEDSAVYLCASSLETSYNEQFFGPGTRLTVL.

This CDR3 reads CASSLDPYSGNTIYF. In DNA form, the CDR3 reads TGTGCCAGCAGCCTCGATCCCTACTCTGGAAACACCATATATTTT. V gene TRBV14 combines with J gene TRBJ1-3; D uncertain. V was clipped by 4 bases and J by 0 bases, with 10 bases between them. This CDR3 region has 15 residues. Germline V gene sequence: CDR1 SGHDN, CDR2 FVKESK.

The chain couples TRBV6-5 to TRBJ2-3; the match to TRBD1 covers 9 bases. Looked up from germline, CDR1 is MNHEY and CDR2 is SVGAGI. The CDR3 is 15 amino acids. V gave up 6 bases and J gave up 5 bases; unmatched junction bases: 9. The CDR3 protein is CASSFYTGGIDTQYF. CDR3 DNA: TGTGCCAGCAGCTTTTATACAGGGGGCATAGATACGCAGTATTTT.

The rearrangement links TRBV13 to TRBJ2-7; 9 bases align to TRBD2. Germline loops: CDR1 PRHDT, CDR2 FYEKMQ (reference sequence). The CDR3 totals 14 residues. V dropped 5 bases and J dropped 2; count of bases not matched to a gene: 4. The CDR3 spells CASSPGTSPYEQYF. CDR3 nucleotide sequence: TGTGCCAGCAGCCCCGGGACTAGCCCCTACGAGCAGTACTTC.

The CDR3 protein is CASSPRQGNTEAFF. In nucleotides, the CDR3 is TGTGCCAGCTCACCCCGACAGGGAAACACTGAAGCTTTCTTT. The rearrangement joins TRBV18 to TRBJ1-1; 7 nucleotides agree with TRBD1. CDR3 size: 14 residues. J was trimmed by 2 bases and V by 3 bases; bases with no gene match: 3. Germline V lookup: CDR1 KGHSH, CDR2 LQKENI.

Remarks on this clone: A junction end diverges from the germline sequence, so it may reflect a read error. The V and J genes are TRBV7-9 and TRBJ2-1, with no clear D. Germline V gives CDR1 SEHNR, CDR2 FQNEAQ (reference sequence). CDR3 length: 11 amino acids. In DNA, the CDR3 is TGTTCCAGCAGCTTAGCCTATGAGCAGTTCTTC. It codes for CSSSLAYEQFF.

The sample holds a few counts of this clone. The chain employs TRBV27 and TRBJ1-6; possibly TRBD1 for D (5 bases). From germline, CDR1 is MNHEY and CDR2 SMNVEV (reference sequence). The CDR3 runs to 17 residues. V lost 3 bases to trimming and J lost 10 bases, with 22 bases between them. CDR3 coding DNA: TGTGCCAGCAGTTTCGGACACCTCAGGGTGGATGAATCACCCCTCCACTTT. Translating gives CASSFGHLRVDESPLHF.

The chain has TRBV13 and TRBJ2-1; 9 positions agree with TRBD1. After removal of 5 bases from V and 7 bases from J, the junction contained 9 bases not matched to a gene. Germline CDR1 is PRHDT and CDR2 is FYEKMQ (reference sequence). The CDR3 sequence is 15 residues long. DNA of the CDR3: TGTGCCAGCAGCGCAAACTGGGACAGGGTAAATGAGCAGTTCTTC. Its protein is CASSANWDRVNEQFF.

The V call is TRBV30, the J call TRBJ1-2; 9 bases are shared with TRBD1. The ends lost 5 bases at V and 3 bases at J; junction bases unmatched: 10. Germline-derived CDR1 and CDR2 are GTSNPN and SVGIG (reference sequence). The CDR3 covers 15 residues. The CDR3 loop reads CAWGKWTGAHYGYTF. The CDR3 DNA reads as TGTGCCTGGGGAAAATGGACAGGGGCACACTATGGCTACACCTTC. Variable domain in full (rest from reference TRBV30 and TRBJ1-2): SQTIHQWPATLVQPVGSPLSLECTVEGTSNPNLYWYRQAAGRGLQLLFYSVGIGQISSEVPQNLSASRPQDRQFILSSKKLLLSDSGFYLCAWGKWTGAHYGYTFGSGTRLTVV.

CDR3 amino acids: CAISESPGYYEQYF. The DNA of the CDR3 is TGTGCCATCAGTGAGTCTCCAGGGTACTACGAGCAGTACTTC. This chain joins TRBV10-3 and TRBJ2-7, with D possibly TRBD1 on 5 matching bases. V was cut by 0 bases and J by 3 bases, with 9 bases left in between. Germline CDR1 and CDR2: ENHRY and SYGVKD. The CDR3 has 14 residues.